Each of the 30 T cell receptor beta chains below was sequenced from the same sample in a study of graft-versus-host responses after intestinal transplantation. Libraries were prepared by immunoSEQ multiplex PCR; TCRdb keeps only in-frame clonotypes and omits some of them. Of just over 1,000 clones listed, 84% were seen once; the top ten hold 15% to 20%. Processing of graft tissue released intraepithelial and lamina propria lymphocytes. Sequencing was performed on ileum tissue, taken around 110 days after intestinal transplant. These receptors came from a human patient who received an intestinal transplant, so some T cells may come from the graft donor.

Details on this clone: One end of the junction fails to match germline, which may point to a read error. V gene TRBV7-3 combines with J gene TRBJ2-1; D unclear. The CDR3 runs to 15 residues. CDR1 SGHTA and CDR2 FQGTGA come from the germline V gene. CDR3 in amino acids: CAGSLGFEVSNEQFF. The DNA for the CDR3 is TGTGCCGGCAGCTTAGGTTTCGAAGTCTCCAATGAGCAGTTCTTC.

This chain links TRBV29-1 with TRBJ1-5, with 9 nucleotides matching TRBD1. Germline CDR1 reads SQVTM; CDR2 reads ANQGSEA. Unmatched junction bases numbered 16, after V lost 7 bases and J lost 3 bases. CDR3 length: 17 residues. CDR3 loop: CSAPGWGQGGTNQPQHF. The CDR3, as DNA: TGCAGCGCCCCCGGGTGGGGACAGGGTGGAACCAATCAGCCCCAGCATTTT. Filled out from reference TRBV29-1 and TRBJ1-5, the complete variable domain reads SAVISQKPSRDICQRGTSLTIQCQVDSQVTMMFWYRQQPGQSLTLIATANQGSEATYESGFVIDKFPISRPNLTFSTLTVSNMSPEDSSIYLCSAPGWGQGGTNQPQHFGDGTRLSIL.

J is TRBJ2-7 and V is TRBV30; a weak D match, TRBD1 (6 bases). The V gene lost 5 bases and the J gene lost 2 bases, with 13 bases spanning the gap. The CDR3 runs to 13 residues. Germline lookup yields CDR1 GTSNPN and CDR2 SVGIG (reference sequence). The CDR3 nucleotides are TGTGCCTGGTACGGACAGCCAACCTACGAGCAGTACTTC. This sequence encodes CAWYGQPTYEQYF.

The rearrangement uses TRBV7-9 and TRBJ2-1; D assignment may be TRBD1 or TRBD2 (6 bases each). Trimming stripped 1 base from V and 3 bases from J, with 13 bases between. Germline V gene sequence: CDR1 SEHNR, CDR2 FQNEAQ (reference sequence). This CDR3 is 16 amino acids long. CDR3 DNA sequence: TGTGCCAGCAGCTTAGGGACAGCGGGCCTCTACAATGAGCAGTTCTTC. It translates to CASSLGTAGLYNEQFF.

This chain links TRBV11-2 with TRBJ1-3; 8 nucleotides match TRBD1. This CDR3 spans 14 amino acids. From germline, CDR1 is SGHAT and CDR2 FQNNGV. The V gene end was trimmed by 5 bases and the J gene end by 3 bases; junction bases not matched to a gene: 3. The CDR3 sequence: CASSPGQGGNTIYF. The CDR3 bases are TGTGCCAGCAGCCCAGGACAGGGTGGAAACACCATATATTTT. Using reference TRBV11-2 and TRBJ1-3 for the parts outside the CDR3, the full variable domain is EAGVAQSPRYKIIEKRQSVAFWCNPISGHATLYWYQQILGQGPKLLIQFQNNGVVDDSQLPKDRFSAERLKGVDSTLKIQPAKLEDSAVYLCASSPGQGGNTIYFGEGSWLTVV.

In DNA, the CDR3 is TGCAGCGCCCGGGCCTCCCCCCAAGAGACCCAGTACTTC. This sequence encodes CSARASPQETQYF. This rearrangement joins TRBV29-1 to TRBJ2-5, with no clear D. The length of the CDR3 is 13 residues. With 7 bases removed from V and 1 base from J, the gap between germline ends came to 13 bases. Germline V gene sequence: CDR1 SQVTM, CDR2 ANQGSEA. The full variable domain, in which reference TRBV29-1 and TRBJ2-5 provide the parts outside the CDR3, is SAVISQKPSRDICQRGTSLTIQCQVDSQVTMMFWYRQQPGQSLTLIATANQGSEATYESGFVIDKFPISRPNLTFSTLTVSNMSPEDSSIYLCSARASPQETQYFGPGTRLLVL.

Comment on this clone: Relative to the germline gene, one junction end is altered; a read error may explain this. This chain links TRBV5-1 with TRBJ1-6; D call uncertain. Looked up from germline, CDR1 is SGHRS and CDR2 is YFSETQ. The CDR3 has 17 amino acids. This CDR3 is CASSLGFSSSNNSPLHF. The CDR3 region has the DNA TGCGCCAGCAGCTTGGGTTTTAGCAGCTCCAATAATTCACCCCTCCACTTT.

This clone was counted only a few times. The gene calls are TRBV11-2 and TRBJ2-7, with D unresolved. Deletions cut 5 bases from V and 4 bases from J, with 12 bases between. Germline V gene data show CDR1 as SGHAT and CDR2 as FQNNGV. The CDR3 is 13 residues long. CDR3 sequence: CASSPNRVYEQYF. As DNA, the CDR3 is TGTGCCAGCAGCCCGAATCGGGTATACGAGCAGTACTTC.

The genes are TRBV4-1 and TRBJ1-2; TRBD1 agrees at 8 bases. This CDR3 is built from 18 residues. Per the germline V gene, CDR1 is MGHRA and CDR2 is YSYEKL. Trimming cost V 0 bases and J 4 bases; bases outside gene matches: 13. DNA for the CDR3: TGCGCCAGCAGCCAAGATTTCCCCCGCGACAGGGGACCCTATGGCTACACCTTC. This sequence encodes CASSQDFPRDRGPYGYTF.

CDR3 in amino acids: CASSQRTGREQYF. As DNA, the CDR3 is TGCGCCAGCAGCCAAAGGACAGGACGCGAGCAGTACTTC. The chain carries TRBV4-1 and TRBJ2-7; 7 positions agree with TRBD1. After removal of 2 bases from V and 6 bases from J, the junction contained 4 bases not matched to a gene. The germline V gene encodes CDR1 MGHRA and CDR2 YSYEKL. The CDR3 length is 13 residues.

The J gene is TRBJ2-7, the V gene TRBV27; 7 nucleotides line up with TRBD2. CDR1 is MNHEY and CDR2 is SMNVEV in the germline V gene (reference sequence). The CDR3 totals 12 residues. The CDR3 nucleotides are TGTGCGATTGGTGCGGGGGCCTACGAGCAGTACTTC. Protein product: CAIGAGAYEQYF.

The chain carries TRBV30 and TRBJ2-5; 10 bases line up with TRBD2. After removal of 3 bases from V and 3 bases from J, the junction contained 4 bases not matched to a gene. CDR1 is GTSNPN, CDR2 SVGIG, per germline (reference sequence). CDR3 length: 14 residues. DNA of the CDR3: TGTGCCTGGAGAGCGGGAGGGCCAGAAGAGACCCAGTACTTC. This gives the protein CAWRAGGPEETQYF.

This clone has a handful of counts. J is TRBJ2-3 and V is TRBV18; no reliable D call. Trimming removed 6 bases from V and 3 bases from J, with 10 bases in between. Germline-derived CDR1 and CDR2 are KGHSH and LQKENI. The CDR3 has 13 amino acids. The CDR3 coding sequence is TGTGCCAGCTCCCAACCCCCTACAGATACGCAGTATTTT. Translation: CASSQPPTDTQYF.

The chain has TRBV18 and TRBJ2-1, with D hard to call. Germline loops: CDR1 KGHSH, CDR2 LQKENI. V dropped 3 bases and J dropped 2 bases, with 11 bases sitting between them. CDR3 length: 15 residues. CDR3 residues: CASSPRSFPYNEQFF. For the CDR3, the DNA is TGTGCCAGCTCACCCCGGAGTTTCCCCTACAATGAGCAGTTCTTC.

The chain combines TRBV5-4 with TRBJ1-1, with unresolved D. Germline V CDR1 and CDR2: SGHNT, YYREEE (reference sequence). V was clipped by 3 bases and J by 1 base, with 10 bases between them. The CDR3 consists of 14 residues. The CDR3 is CASSWRAGNTEAFF. CDR3 DNA sequence: TGTGCCAGCAGCTGGAGGGCAGGGAACACTGAAGCTTTCTTT. Full variable domain (missing parts from reference TRBV5-4 and TRBJ1-1): ETGVTQSPTHLIKTRGQQVTLRCSSQSGHNTVSWYQQALGQGPQFIFQYYREEENGRGNFPPRFSGLQFPNYSSELNVNALELDDSALYLCASSWRAGNTEAFFGQGTRLTVV.

The chain carries TRBV5-1 and TRBJ2-1, with 12 bases that match TRBD2. Unmatched junction bases numbered 11, after V lost 5 bases and J lost 5 bases. The CDR3 sequence is 17 residues long. The germline V gene encodes CDR1 SGHRS and CDR2 YFSETQ. The CDR3 loop is CASRSSGRALGNNEQFF. CDR3 DNA: TGCGCCAGCAGATCTAGCGGGAGGGCCCTCGGGAACAATGAGCAGTTCTTC.

The chain has TRBV4-1 and TRBJ2-7, with D possibly matching TRBD2 (6 bases). V was cut by 1 base and J by 0 bases, with 13 bases left in between. Germline V gene data show CDR1 as MGHRA and CDR2 as YSYEKL. CDR3 length: 16 residues. The CDR3, as DNA: TGCGCCAGCAGCCAAGTCCGGGACTCGACCTCCTACGAGCAGTACTTC. Its translation: CASSQVRDSTSYEQYF.

The chain has TRBV15 and TRBJ1-2; D unresolved. CDR1 and CDR2 (germline): LNHNV, YYDKDF (reference sequence). V lost 3 bases, J lost 3 bases, and 14 bases lay in between. CDR3 size: 15 residues. The CDR3 DNA follows: TGTGCCACCAGCAGGCAGAGGAGGGCGGACTATGGCTACACCTTC. Amino acids: CATSRQRRADYGYTF.

The rearrangement links TRBV18 to TRBJ1-2; a possible D gene is TRBD1 (6 bases). The length of the CDR3 is 13 residues. Germline loops: CDR1 KGHSH, CDR2 LQKENI. V was shortened by 2 bases and J by 2 bases, with 6 bases between the two germline ends. CDR3 bases: TGTGCCAGCTCACCAACAGGGAACTATGGCTACACCTTC. Residues: CASSPTGNYGYTF.

CDR3 sequence: CASSPPGGVTYEQYF. CDR3 nucleotide sequence: TGTGCCAGCAGCCCTCCTGGGGGCGTGACCTACGAGCAGTACTTC. The V gene is TRBV7-3, the J gene TRBJ2-7, with D tentatively TRBD1 (6 bases). The germline V gene has CDR1 SGHTA and CDR2 FQGTGA. This CDR3 contains 15 residues. Trimming removed 5 bases from V and 2 bases from J, with 16 bases in between.

This clone appeared a few times. The chain has TRBV7-7 and TRBJ2-3, with 7 positions matching TRBD2. The V gene's germline CDR1 is SSHAT and CDR2 FNYEAQ (reference sequence). Unmatched junction bases numbered 1, after V lost 5 bases and J lost 2 bases. CDR3 length: 13 amino acids. The CDR3 spells CASSRGDTDTQYF. The CDR3 region has the DNA TGTGCCAGCAGCCGGGGGGACACAGATACGCAGTATTTT. Looking up the rest from reference TRBV7-7 and TRBJ2-3 gives the full variable domain: GAGVSQSPRYKVTKRGQDVTLRCDPISSHATLYWYQQALGQGPEFLTYFNYEAQPDKSGLPSDRFSAERPEGSISTLTIQRTEQRDSAMYRCASSRGDTDTQYFGPGTRLTVL.

The V and J genes are TRBV7-9 and TRBJ2-7, with TRBD1 matching over 10 bases. V shed 5 bases, J shed 2 bases, and the junction held 9 bases outside the gene matches. Germline V gives CDR1 SEHNR, CDR2 FQNEAQ (reference sequence). There are 16 residues in the CDR3. Here the CDR3 DNA reads TGTGCCAGCAGCCCACTCCCGGGACAGGGGACCTACGAGCAGTACTTC. It translates to CASSPLPGQGTYEQYF.

The chain couples TRBV18 to TRBJ2-5; 11 nucleotides line up with TRBD1. Near its end, the DNA agrees better with TRBJ2-7, so the J call may be wrong. Per the germline V gene, CDR1 is KGHSH and CDR2 is LQKENI. This CDR3 is built from 15 residues. CDR3 residues: CASSPFGTGGYEQYF. CDR3 DNA sequence: TGTGCCAGCTCACCTTTCGGGACAGGGGGCTACGAGCAGTACTTC.

The chain employs TRBV5-1 and TRBJ1-2; tentative D call: TRBD1 (5 bases). The CDR3 has 15 amino acids. Trimming cost V 3 bases and J 4 bases, with 16 bases left between them. Germline values: CDR1 SGHRS, CDR2 YFSETQ. Written as DNA, the CDR3 is TGCGCCAGCAGCTCGGACTTCTGGGGGAGCTATGGCTACACCTTC. It is translated as CASSSDFWGSYGYTF.

The V call is TRBV10-2, the J call TRBJ2-1; D ambiguous. The germline V gene encodes CDR1 WSHSY and CDR2 SAAADI. With 7 bases removed from V and 0 bases from J, the gap between germline ends came to 13 bases. CDR3 length: 15 amino acids. The CDR3 reads CASMVGPPSYNEQFF. CDR3 bases: TGCGCCAGCATGGTCGGCCCGCCCTCCTACAATGAGCAGTTCTTC.

The chain links TRBV5-1 to TRBJ2-1; 9 nucleotides match TRBD2. The CDR3 totals 15 residues. J gave up 2 bases and V 4 bases, and 4 bases lay outside the gene matches. Germline-derived CDR1 and CDR2 are SGHRS and YFSETQ. In DNA, the CDR3 is TGCGCCAGCAGCGGTAGCGGGAGCCCCTACAATGAGCAGTTCTTC. It yields the protein CASSGSGSPYNEQFF. Using reference TRBV5-1 and TRBJ2-1 for the parts outside the CDR3, the full variable domain is KAGVTQTPRYLIKTRGQQVTLSCSPISGHRSVSWYQQTPGQGLQFLFEYFSETQRNKGNFPGRFSGRQFSNSRSEMNVSTLELGDSALYLCASSGSGSPYNEQFFGPGTRLTVL.

The chain carries TRBV19 and TRBJ2-3; D remains ambiguous. This CDR3 contains 12 residues. Between the trimmed V and J ends, which lost 5 bases and 3 bases, there was a span of 6 bases. The germline V gene has CDR1 LNHDA and CDR2 SQIVND (reference sequence). The DNA of the CDR3 is TGTGCCAGTAGTTACACAACAGATACGCAGTATTTT. Translation gives CASSYTTDTQYF.

V is TRBV19 and J is TRBJ1-1; TRBD1 might be the D (6 bases). Trimming pared 7 bases from V and 0 bases from J, leaving 18 bases between. The CDR3 spans 16 residues. Germline V gene data show CDR1 as LNHDA and CDR2 as SQIVND (reference sequence). The CDR3 spells CASNGWGARVNTEAFF. Here the CDR3 DNA reads TGTGCCAGTAATGGCTGGGGGGCTCGGGTGAACACTGAAGCTTTCTTT.

The gene calls are TRBV9 and TRBJ2-1; the match to TRBD1 covers 8 bases. Per the germline V gene, CDR1 is SGDLS and CDR2 is YYNGEE. V shed 0 bases and J 4 bases; nucleotides not matched to a gene: 3. The CDR3 runs 15 residues. The CDR3 region is CASSVAGQAYNEQFF. The DNA for the CDR3 is TGTGCCAGCAGCGTAGCGGGACAGGCTTACAATGAGCAGTTCTTC.

The V gene is TRBV27, the J gene TRBJ2-7; 10 bases are a match to TRBD2. This CDR3 region has 14 residues. Losses at the gene ends were 6 bases for V and 5 bases for J; bases not matched to a gene: 7. The germline CDR1 and CDR2 sequences are MNHEY and SMNVEV (reference sequence). The CDR3 DNA is TGTGCCAGCAGCCCAGCGGGAGGGCCGAACGAGCAGTACTTC. Amino acids: CASSPAGGPNEQYF.